The rows below give T cell receptor beta chains drawn from one sample of a study of T cell responses to AZD1222 COVID-19 vaccine. Clones were read by immunoSEQ multiplex PCR, and TCRdb kept only the in-frame ones, dropping some. This table holds about 130,000 clones, roughly 88% found once. Source: peripheral blood, taken on day 0 of MenACWY control vaccination. The receptors were gathered from an adult in good health. Both conserved end residues are part of each CDR3. Each record gives: D gene, V gene, J gene, clone size, CDR3 protein, CDR3 DNA. A D gene is named only where the DNA matches it firmly. Size values are once, few and many counts, or a class for expanded clones, and some rows have none.

>TRBD1|TRBV27|TRBJ2-7|once
CASSLSTGGVYEQYF
TGTGCCAGCAGTTTATCGACAGGGGGTGTGTACGAGCAGTACTTC
>TRBD1|TRBV2|TRBJ2-4|.
CASSAGQRNIQYF
TGTGCCAGCAGTGCGGGACAGAGGAACATTCAGTACTTC
>TRBD2|TRBV6-6|TRBJ2-6|few
CASSHLPSGRTGANVLTF
TGTGCCAGCAGTCACCTTCCTAGCGGGAGAACTGGGGCCAACGTCCTGACTTTC
>TRBD1|TRBV19|TRBJ1-2|.
CASNPRTGGGVVGIDYGYTF
TGTGCCAGTAACCCCCGGACAGGGGGCGGTGTTGTAGGTATCGACTATGGCTACACCTTC
>TRBD1|TRBV7-8|TRBJ2-2|.
CASSLVTGTGDTGELFF
TGTGCCAGCAGCTTAGTGACCGGGACAGGGGACACCGGGGAGCTGTTTTTT
>.|TRBV2|TRBJ2-3|.
CASSESGPSGTQYF
TGTGCCAGCAGTGAAAGCGGGCCCTCAGGTACGCAGTATTTT
>.|TRBV3-1/TRBV3-2|TRBJ2-1|.
CASSQPVYNEQFF
TGTGCCAGCAGCCAGCCCGTTTACAATGAGCAGTTCTTC
>.|TRBV5-1|TRBJ1-2|.
CASSLVAGGNYGYTF
TGCGCCAGCAGCTTGGTGGCAGGAGGAAACTATGGCTACACCTTC
>.|TRBV18|TRBJ1-5|.
CASSPRTGQPQHF
TGTGCCAGCTCCCCTAGGACGGGTCAGCCCCAGCATTTT
>.|TRBV11-2|TRBJ1-5|.
CASSLEGRYQPQHF
TGTGCCAGCAGCTTAGAGGGCAGATATCAGCCCCAGCATTTT
>.|TRBV15|TRBJ1-4|.
CATSRGLGAGVQKLFF
TGTGCCACCAGCAGGGGCCTCGGGGCAGGTGTTCAGAAACTGTTTTTT
>TRBD2|TRBV5-1|TRBJ2-1|.
CASSPGTSGSNEQFF
TGCGCCAGCAGCCCCGGGACTAGCGGGAGCAATGAGCAGTTCTTC
>.|TRBV27|TRBJ2-1|.
CASRPGTIYNEQFF
TGTGCCAGCAGGCCGGGGACGATCTACAATGAGCAGTTCTTC
>TRBD2|TRBV10-1|TRBJ2-3|.
CASSEGLGFTDTQYF
TGCGCCAGCAGTGAAGGACTAGGGTTTACAGATACGCAGTATTTT
>.|TRBV3-1/TRBV3-2|TRBJ2-1|.
CASSRRNEQFF
TGTGCCAGCAGCAGACGGAATGAGCAGTTCTTC
>.|TRBV3-1/TRBV3-2|TRBJ1-2|.
CASSQDRSDLYGYTF
TGTGCCAGCAGCCAAGACAGGTCAGACCTCTATGGCTACACCTTC
>TRBD1|TRBV7-3|TRBJ2-3|.
CASSFTGTGGFDTQYF
TGTGCCAGCAGCTTTACCGGGACAGGGGGCTTTGATACGCAGTATTTT
>.|TRBV3-1/TRBV3-2|TRBJ1-1|.
CASSPLTDTEAFF
TGTGCCAGCAGCCCCCTGACGGACACTGAAGCTTTCTTT
>.|TRBV12-3/TRBV12-4|TRBJ2-7|.
CASSLLYEQYF
TGTGCCAGCAGTTTGCTCTACGAGCAGTACTTC
>.|TRBV28|TRBJ1-5|.
CASSAYPRNQPQHF
TGTGCCAGCAGTGCATACCCAAGAAATCAGCCCCAGCATTTT
>.|TRBV7-6|TRBJ1-5|.
CASSSTRGGNQPQHF
TGTGCCAGCAGCAGCACTCGCGGGGGGAATCAGCCCCAGCATTTT
>TRBD1|TRBV19|TRBJ1-2|.
CASSNGQGRVGYTF
TGTGCCAGTAGCAACGGACAGGGAAGGGTTGGCTACACCTTC
>TRBD1|TRBV3-1/TRBV3-2|TRBJ2-1|.
CASSRTDREQFF
TGTGCCAGCAGCCGGACGGACAGGGAGCAGTTCTTC
>.|TRBV28|TRBJ1-2|.
CASSLASQGPNYGYTF
TGTGCCAGCAGTTTAGCTTCCCAGGGTCCTAACTATGGCTACACCTTC
>.|TRBV9|TRBJ2-7|few
CASSRTTSSYEQYF
TGTGCCAGCAGCCGGACTACTAGCTCCTACGAGCAGTACTTC
>.|TRBV28|TRBJ1-5|.
CASSWGRQPQHF
TGTGCCAGCAGCTGGGGGAGACAGCCCCAGCATTTT
>.|TRBV24-1|TRBJ2-7|.
CATSDGGRSSYEQYF
TGTGCCACCAGTGATGGAGGACGGAGCTCCTACGAGCAGTACTTC
>TRBD2|TRBV30|TRBJ2-2|.
CAWNSGRNTGELFF
TGTGCCTGGAATAGCGGGAGGAACACCGGGGAGCTGTTTTTT
>.|TRBV5-1|TRBJ2-7|.
CASSKSRPPYEQYF
TGCGCCAGCAGCAAATCTAGACCTCCCTACGAGCAGTACTTC
>.|TRBV19|TRBJ2-2|.
CASSIETANTGELFF
TGTGCCAGTAGTATAGAGACAGCGAACACCGGGGAGCTGTTTTTT
>.|TRBV19|TRBJ2-7|.
CASRPGPTYEQYF
TGTGCCAGTCGACCGGGACCTACCTACGAGCAGTACTTC
>.|TRBV19|TRBJ1-4|.
CASSIRRGGNEKLFF
TGTGCCAGTAGTATACGACGCGGGGGTAATGAAAAACTGTTTTTT
>.|TRBV2|TRBJ1-2|.
CASIQVGGDGYTF
TGTGCCAGCATCCAAGTGGGGGGGGATGGCTACACCTTC
>.|TRBV7-3|TRBJ2-5|.
CASSSTGFQETQYF
TGTGCCAGCAGCTCCACAGGATTCCAAGAGACCCAGTACTTC
>.|TRBV5-6|TRBJ2-2|.
CASSWWDRMNTGELFF
TGTGCCAGCAGCTGGTGGGACCGAATGAACACCGGGGAGCTGTTTTTT
>.|TRBV28|TRBJ1-2|.
CASSQTWGYTF
TGTGCCAGCAGTCAGACGTGGGGCTACACCTTC
>.|TRBV5-1|TRBJ2-3|.
CASSKGLLTDTQYF
TGCGCCAGCAGCAAGGGACTTCTCACAGATACGCAGTATTTT
>.|TRBV9|TRBJ1-2|many
CASSARGGLDGYTF
TGTGCCAGCAGCGCGCGGGGGGGGCTGGATGGCTACACCTTC
>.|TRBV18|TRBJ1-6|.
CASSPAPRAASPLHF
TGTGCCAGCTCACCAGCTCCCAGGGCCGCTTCACCCCTCCACTTT
>.|TRBV11-2|TRBJ2-7|.
CASSEQDLYF
TGTGCCAGCAGCGAACAGGACTTGTACTTC